These T cell receptor beta chains were read from a single sample in a study of cytomegalovirus exposure and HLA in healthy donors. Data came from immunoSEQ multiplex PCR; TCRdb stores just in-frame clones and leaves some out. Of about 160,000 clones listed, around 96% are singletons. The specimen sequenced was PBMCs. These receptors all come from a woman aged 18-29 years in good health and CMV-seronegative. Both conserved end residues are part of each CDR3. D genes are given only for firm matches. Size is stated for part of the rows, as once, few or many counts, or as a class when the clone is expanded.

j_call cdr3_length v_call d_call clone_size cdr3_nt cdr3_aa
TRBJ1-5 16 TRBV7-2 TRBD1 - TGTGCCAGCAGCATCCGGACAGGGTATAGCAATCAGCCCCAGCATTTT CASSIRTGYSNQPQHF
TRBJ1-3 14 TRBV6-1 - - TGTGCCAGCAGGGAACCGGGACATGTCGACACCATATATTTT CASREPGHVDTIYF
TRBJ2-2 18 TRBV28 TRBD2 once TGTGCCAGCAGTTTTATCATTATCACTAGCGGGGGTTCCGGGGAGCTGTTTTTT CASSFIIITSGGSGELFF
TRBJ2-1 15 TRBV19 TRBD1 - TGTGCCAGTAATCCAGGGGACAGCTCCTACAATGAGCAGTTCTTC CASNPGDSSYNEQFF
TRBJ2-3 13 TRBV19 - - TGTGCCAGTAGTATGAGTGGCACAGATACGCAGTATTTT CASSMSGTDTQYF
TRBJ2-2 14 TRBV7-3 - - TGTGCCAGCAGCCCGGACAGGAACACCGGGGAGCTGTTTTTT CASSPDRNTGELFF
TRBJ1-1 13 TRBV2 - - TGTGCCAGCAGTGAACAGGCAAACACTGAAGCTTTCTTT CASSEQANTEAFF
TRBJ1-2 15 TRBV7-9 TRBD1 - TGTGCCAGCAGCGACCGGGACAGGGGAAGCTATGGCTACACCTTC CASSDRDRGSYGYTF
TRBJ1-1 13 TRBV6-5 TRBD1 - TGTGCCAGCAGTCCGGACAGGGGGCGCTTAGCTTTCTTT CASSPDRGRLAFF
TRBJ2-2 16 TRBV4-3 - - TGCGCCAGCAGCCAAAGATGGGGGGCGAACACCGGGGAGCTGTTTTTT CASSQRWGANTGELFF
TRBJ2-1 15 TRBV7-2 TRBD1 - TGTGCCAGCACCGAAACCAGGGGGCGATTGACGGAGCAGTTCTTC CASTETRGRLTEQFF
TRBJ2-2 14 TRBV9 - - TGTGCCAGCAGCGTAGAGCCCGACACCGGGGAGCTGTTTTTT CASSVEPDTGELFF
TRBJ2-7 17 TRBV7-6 TRBD1 - TGTGCCAGCAGCTTAGCCGCCTCGGGACAGATTCTCTACGAGCAGTACTTC CASSLAASGQILYEQYF
TRBJ1-2 18 TRBV25-1 - - TGTGCCAGCAGTGGCATTAAAGGGGAGGGGAGGGGTAACTATGGCTACACCTTC CASSGIKGEGRGNYGYTF
TRBJ2-1 15 TRBV7-6 TRBD2 - TGTGCCAGCAGCCACTATAGCGGGCATTACAATGAGCAGTTCTTC CASSHYSGHYNEQFF
TRBJ2-6 19 TRBV15 - - TGTGCCACCAGCAGAGGAGGGGCGGGGGCCATCTCTGGGGCCAACGTCCTGACTTTC CATSRGGAGAISGANVLTF